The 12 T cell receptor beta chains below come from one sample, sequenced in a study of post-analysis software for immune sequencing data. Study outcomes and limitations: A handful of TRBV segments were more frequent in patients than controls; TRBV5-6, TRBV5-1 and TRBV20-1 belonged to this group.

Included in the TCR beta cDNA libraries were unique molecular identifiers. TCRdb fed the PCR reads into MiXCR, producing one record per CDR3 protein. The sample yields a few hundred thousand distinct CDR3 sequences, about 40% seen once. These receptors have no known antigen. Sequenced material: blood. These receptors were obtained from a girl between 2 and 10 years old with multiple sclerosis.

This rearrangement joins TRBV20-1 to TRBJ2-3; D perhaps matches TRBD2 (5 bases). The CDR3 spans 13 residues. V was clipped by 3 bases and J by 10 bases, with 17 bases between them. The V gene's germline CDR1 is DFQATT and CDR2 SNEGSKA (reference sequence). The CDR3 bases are TGCAGTGCTAGCCTGGACGCCCAAGCGGCGCAGTATTTT. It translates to CSASLDAQAAQYF.

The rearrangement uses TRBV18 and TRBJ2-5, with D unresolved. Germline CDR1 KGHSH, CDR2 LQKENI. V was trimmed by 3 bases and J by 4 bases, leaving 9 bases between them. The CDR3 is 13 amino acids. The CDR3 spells CASSPSVVETQYF. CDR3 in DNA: TGTGCCAGCTCACCGTCTGTCGTAGAGACCCAGTACTTC.

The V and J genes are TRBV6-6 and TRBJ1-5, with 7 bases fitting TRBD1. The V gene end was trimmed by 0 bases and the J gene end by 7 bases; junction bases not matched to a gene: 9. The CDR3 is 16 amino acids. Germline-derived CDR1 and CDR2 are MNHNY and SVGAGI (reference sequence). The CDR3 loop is CASSYSSLTGEQPQHF. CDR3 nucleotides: TGTGCCAGCAGTTACTCCAGCCTAACAGGGGAACAGCCCCAGCATTTT.

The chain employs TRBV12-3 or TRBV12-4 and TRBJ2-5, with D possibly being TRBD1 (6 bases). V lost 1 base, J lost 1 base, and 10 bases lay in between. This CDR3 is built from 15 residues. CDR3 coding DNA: TGTGCCAGCAGTTTAGGGAACAGGGTCCAAGAGACCCAGTACTTC. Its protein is CASSLGNRVQETQYF.

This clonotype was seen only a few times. CDR3 sequence (DNA): TGTGCCAGCAGGGGGCAAGAGACCCAGTACTTC. Encoded protein: CASRGQETQYF. The rearrangement links TRBV6-1 to TRBJ2-5; D is unclear. The CDR3 loop spans 11 amino acids. Trimming removed 6 bases from V and 2 bases from J, with 4 bases in between. CDR1 is MNHNS and CDR2 is SASEGT in the germline V gene.

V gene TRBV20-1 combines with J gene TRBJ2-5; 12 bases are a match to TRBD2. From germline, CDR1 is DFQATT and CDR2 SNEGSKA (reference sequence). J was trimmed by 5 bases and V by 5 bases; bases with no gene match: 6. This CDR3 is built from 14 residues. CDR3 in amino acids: CSALLAGGQETQYF. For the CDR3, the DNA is TGCAGTGCTTTACTAGCGGGGGGTCAGGAGACCCAGTACTTC.

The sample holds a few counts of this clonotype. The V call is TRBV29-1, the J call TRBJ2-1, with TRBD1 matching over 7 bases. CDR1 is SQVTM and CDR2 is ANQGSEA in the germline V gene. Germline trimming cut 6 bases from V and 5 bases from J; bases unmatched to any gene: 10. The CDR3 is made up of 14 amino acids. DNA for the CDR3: TGCAGCGTAACAGGACAGGAGGAAGACAATGAGCAGTTCTTC. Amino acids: CSVTGQEEDNEQFF.

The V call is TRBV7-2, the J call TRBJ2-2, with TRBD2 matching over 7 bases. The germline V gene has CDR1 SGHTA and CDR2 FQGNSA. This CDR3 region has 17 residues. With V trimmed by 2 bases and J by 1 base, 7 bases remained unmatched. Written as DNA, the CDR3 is TGTGCCAGCAGCTTAATTCCTCTAGCGGTGAACACCGGGGAGCTGTTTTTT. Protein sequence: CASSLIPLAVNTGELFF.

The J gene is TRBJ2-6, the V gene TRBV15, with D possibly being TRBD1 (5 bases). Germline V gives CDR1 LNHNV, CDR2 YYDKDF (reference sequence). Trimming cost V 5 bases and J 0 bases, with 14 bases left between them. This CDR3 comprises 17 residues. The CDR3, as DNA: TGTGCCACCAGCGCCCGCAGGGATAGCTCTGGGGCCAACGTCCTGACTTTC. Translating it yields CATSARRDSSGANVLTF.

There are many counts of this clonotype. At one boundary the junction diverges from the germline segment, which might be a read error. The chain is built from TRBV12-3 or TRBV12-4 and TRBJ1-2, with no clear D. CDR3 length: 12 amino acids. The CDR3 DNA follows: TGCGCCAGCAGCTTGGAAGGCTATGGCTACACCTTC. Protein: CASSLEGYGYTF.

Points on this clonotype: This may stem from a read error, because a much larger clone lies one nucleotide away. This CDR3 reads CASSLSGTDNCGYTF. The CDR3, as DNA: TGCGCCAGCAGCTTGTCCGGGACAGATAACTGTGGCTACACCTTC. The chain joins TRBV5-1 to TRBJ1-2; 7 nucleotides agree with TRBD1. The CDR3 is made up of 15 amino acids. Germline V gene sequence: CDR1 SGHRS, CDR2 YFSETQ.

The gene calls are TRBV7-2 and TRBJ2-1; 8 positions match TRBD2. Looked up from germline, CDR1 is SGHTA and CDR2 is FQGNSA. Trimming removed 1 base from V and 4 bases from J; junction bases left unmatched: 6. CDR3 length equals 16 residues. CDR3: CASSLGVRGGYNEQFF. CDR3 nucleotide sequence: TGTGCCAGCAGCTTAGGGGTCCGGGGGGGATACAATGAGCAGTTCTTC.